This entry describes one T cell receptor beta chain. This sample is part of a study of shared clonotypes between healthy human individuals. Data came from immunoSEQ multiplex PCR; TCRdb stores just in-frame clones and leaves some out. The sample comprises roughly 1.4 million clones, approximately 98.5% of which are singletons, and roughly 0.35% rests with the top ten. The CD4+ fraction was divided into a CD45RA+ naive subset and a CD45RA-negative memory subset. The CDR3 runs to 13 residues. V was trimmed by 9 bases and J by 1 base, leaving 12 bases between them. Germline assignment: CDR1 SNHLY and CDR2 FYNNEI.

The gene calls are TRBV2 and TRBJ1-1, with D unresolved. The receptor was derived from a man in his thirties or forties in good health. The specimen was naive CD4+ T cells sorted from blood. Stated subset: CD45RA+ positively selected. The CDR3 DNA follows: TGTGCCAGTAGCCGGGAAGAGAACACTGAAGCTTTCTTT. Its protein is CASSREENTEAFF.